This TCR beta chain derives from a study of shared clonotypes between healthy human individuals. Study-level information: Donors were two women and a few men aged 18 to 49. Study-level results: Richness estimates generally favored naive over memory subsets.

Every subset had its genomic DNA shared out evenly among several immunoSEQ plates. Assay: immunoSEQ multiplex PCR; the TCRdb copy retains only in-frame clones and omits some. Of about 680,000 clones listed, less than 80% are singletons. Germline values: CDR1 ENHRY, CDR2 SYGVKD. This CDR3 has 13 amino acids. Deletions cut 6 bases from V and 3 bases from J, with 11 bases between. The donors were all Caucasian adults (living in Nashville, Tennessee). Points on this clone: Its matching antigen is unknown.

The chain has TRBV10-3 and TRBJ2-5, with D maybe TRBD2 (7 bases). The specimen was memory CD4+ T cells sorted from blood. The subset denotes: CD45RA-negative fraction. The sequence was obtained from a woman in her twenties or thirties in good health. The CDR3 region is CAIRLGGEETQYF. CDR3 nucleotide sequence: TGTGCCATCAGACTAGGGGGGGAAGAGACCCAGTACTTC.